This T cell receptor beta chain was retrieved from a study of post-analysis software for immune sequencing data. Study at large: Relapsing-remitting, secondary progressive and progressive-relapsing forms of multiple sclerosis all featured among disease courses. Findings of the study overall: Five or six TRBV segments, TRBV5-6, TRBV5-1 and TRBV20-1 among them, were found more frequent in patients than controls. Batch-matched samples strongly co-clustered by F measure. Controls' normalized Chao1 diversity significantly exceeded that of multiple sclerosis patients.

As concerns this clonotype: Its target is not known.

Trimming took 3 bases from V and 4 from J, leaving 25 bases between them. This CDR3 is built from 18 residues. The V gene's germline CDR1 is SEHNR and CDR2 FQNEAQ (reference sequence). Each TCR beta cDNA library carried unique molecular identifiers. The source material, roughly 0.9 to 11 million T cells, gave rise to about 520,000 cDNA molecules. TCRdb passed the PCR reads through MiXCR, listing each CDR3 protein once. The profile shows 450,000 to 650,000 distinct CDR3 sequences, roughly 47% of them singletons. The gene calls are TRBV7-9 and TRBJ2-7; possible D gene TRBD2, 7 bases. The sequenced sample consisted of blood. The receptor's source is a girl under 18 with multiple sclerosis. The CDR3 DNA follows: TGTGCCAGCAGCTTGGACCTCGATTTGGGCGGGGGCGAGTACGAGCAGTACTTC. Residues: CASSLDLDLGGGEYEQYF.